The rows below give T cell receptor beta chains drawn from one sample of a study of blood T cells in healthy people across ages. TCRdb recomputed calls from the 5' RACE reads with MiXCR, one row per CDR3 protein. The sample shows under 2,000,000 distinct CDR3 sequences, around half of them seen only once. Sequences were obtained from blood. The receptors come from a woman between 40 and 55 years old in good health. The CDR3 runs from the conserved cysteine through the conserved F or W. The order of the fields is clone size, D gene, V gene, J gene, CDR3 DNA, CDR3 protein. D genes are given only for firm matches. A row's size may be missing; if present it is once, few, many or a size class.

clone_size: .
d_call: TRBD2
v_call: TRBV10-3
j_call: TRBJ2-1
cdr3_nt: TGTGCCATTTCCCGGAGCGGGGGCGGGAGCTCCTACAATGAGCAGTTCTTC
cdr3_aa: CAISRSGGGSSYNEQFF

clone_size: once
d_call: TRBD2
v_call: TRBV4-1
j_call: TRBJ2-1
cdr3_nt: TGCGCCAGCAGCCAAAGGCTAGCGGGGGGGGGTGAGATCAATGAGCAGTTCTTC
cdr3_aa: CASSQRLAGGGEINEQFF

clone_size: many
d_call: .
v_call: TRBV7-2
j_call: TRBJ2-3
cdr3_nt: TGTGCCAGCAGCTCGGACGCTAGCGATACGCAGTATTTT
cdr3_aa: CASSSDASDTQYF

clone_size: .
d_call: .
v_call: TRBV12-3/TRBV12-4
j_call: TRBJ2-5
cdr3_nt: TGTGCCAGCAATGCCCCTTTCGGGGGTGGGGAGACCCAGTACTTC
cdr3_aa: CASNAPFGGGETQYF

clone_size: many
d_call: TRBD1
v_call: TRBV29-1
j_call: TRBJ2-7
cdr3_nt: TGCAGCGTGACAGGGTTTACCTACGAGCAGTACTTC
cdr3_aa: CSVTGFTYEQYF

clone_size: once
d_call: .
v_call: TRBV7-9
j_call: TRBJ2-7
cdr3_nt: TGTGCCAGCAGCTTAGTCGTGGGCTCGCAGCAGTACTTC
cdr3_aa: CASSLVVGSQQYF

clone_size: .
d_call: .
v_call: TRBV6-6
j_call: TRBJ1-5
cdr3_nt: TGTGCCAGCAGCGACGCGGTCAGGGCGCGAGAGCCCCAGCATTTT
cdr3_aa: CASSDAVRAREPQHF

clone_size: .
d_call: .
v_call: TRBV13
j_call: TRBJ2-7
cdr3_nt: TGTGCCAGCAGGTTGCAGACCAACTCCTACGAGCAGTACTTC
cdr3_aa: CASRLQTNSYEQYF

clone_size: .
d_call: .
v_call: TRBV7-8
j_call: TRBJ2-3
cdr3_nt: TGTGCCAGCAGCTCTAGCGCTGGCACAGATACGCAGTATTTT
cdr3_aa: CASSSSAGTDTQYF

clone_size: few
d_call: .
v_call: TRBV27
j_call: TRBJ2-5
cdr3_nt: TGTGCCAGCAGTTTACCCGGCGCGCAGACCCAGTACTTC
cdr3_aa: CASSLPGAQTQYF